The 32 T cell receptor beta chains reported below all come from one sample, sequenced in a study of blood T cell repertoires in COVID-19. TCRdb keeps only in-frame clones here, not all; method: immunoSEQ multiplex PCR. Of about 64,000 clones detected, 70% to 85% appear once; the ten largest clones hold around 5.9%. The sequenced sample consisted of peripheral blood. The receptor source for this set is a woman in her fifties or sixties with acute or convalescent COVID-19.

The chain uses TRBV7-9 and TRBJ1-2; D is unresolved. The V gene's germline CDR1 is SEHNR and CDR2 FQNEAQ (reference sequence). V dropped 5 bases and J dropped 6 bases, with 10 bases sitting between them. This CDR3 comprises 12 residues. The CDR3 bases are TGTGCCAGCAGCCCCGGGAGAGATGGCTACACCTTC. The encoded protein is CASSPGRDGYTF.

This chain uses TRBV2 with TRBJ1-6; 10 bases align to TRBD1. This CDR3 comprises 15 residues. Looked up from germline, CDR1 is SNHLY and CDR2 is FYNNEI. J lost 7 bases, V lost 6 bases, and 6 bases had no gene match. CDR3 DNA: TGTGCCAGCAGGGTCGAGGACAGGGGGAATTCACCCCTCCACTTT. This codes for CASRVEDRGNSPLHF. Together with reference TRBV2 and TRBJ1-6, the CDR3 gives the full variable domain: EPEVTQTPSHQVTQMGQEVILRCVPISNHLYFYWYRQILGQKVEFLVSFYNNEISEKSEIFDDQFSVERPDGSNFTLKIRSTKLEDSAMYFCASRVEDRGNSPLHFGNGTRLTVT.

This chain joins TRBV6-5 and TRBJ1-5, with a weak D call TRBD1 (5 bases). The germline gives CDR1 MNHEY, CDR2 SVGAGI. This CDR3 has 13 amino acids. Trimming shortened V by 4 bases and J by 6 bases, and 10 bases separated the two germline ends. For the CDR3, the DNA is TGTGCCAGCAGTTCCCAGGGAGGTCAGCCCCAGCATTTT. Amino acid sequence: CASSSQGGQPQHF.

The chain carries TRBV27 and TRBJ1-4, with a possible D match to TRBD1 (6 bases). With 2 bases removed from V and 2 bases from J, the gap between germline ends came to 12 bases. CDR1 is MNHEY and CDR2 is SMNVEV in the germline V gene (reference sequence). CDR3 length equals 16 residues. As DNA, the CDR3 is TGTGCCAGCAGTTTAATGGGGGGGGCCACTAATGAAAAACTGTTTTTT. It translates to CASSLMGGATNEKLFF.

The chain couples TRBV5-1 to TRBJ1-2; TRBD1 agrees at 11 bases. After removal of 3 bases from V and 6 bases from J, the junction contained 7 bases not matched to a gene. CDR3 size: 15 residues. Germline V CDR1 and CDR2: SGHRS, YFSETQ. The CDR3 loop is CASSSSDRGHNGYTF. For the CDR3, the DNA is TGCGCCAGCAGCTCCTCGGACAGGGGGCATAATGGCTACACCTTC.

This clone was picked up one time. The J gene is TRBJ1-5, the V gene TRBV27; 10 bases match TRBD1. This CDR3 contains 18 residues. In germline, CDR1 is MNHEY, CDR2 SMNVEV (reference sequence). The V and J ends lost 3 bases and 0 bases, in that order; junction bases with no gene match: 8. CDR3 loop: CASSFVGTGAYSNQPQHF. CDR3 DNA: TGTGCCAGCAGTTTCGTCGGGACAGGGGCATATAGCAATCAGCCCCAGCATTTT.

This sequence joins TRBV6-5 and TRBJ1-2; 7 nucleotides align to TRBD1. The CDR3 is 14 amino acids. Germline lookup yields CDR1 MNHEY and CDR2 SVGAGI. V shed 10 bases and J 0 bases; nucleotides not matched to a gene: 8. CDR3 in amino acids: CANSGQAPNYGYTF. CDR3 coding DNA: TGTGCCAACTCCGGACAGGCGCCTAACTATGGCTACACCTTC.

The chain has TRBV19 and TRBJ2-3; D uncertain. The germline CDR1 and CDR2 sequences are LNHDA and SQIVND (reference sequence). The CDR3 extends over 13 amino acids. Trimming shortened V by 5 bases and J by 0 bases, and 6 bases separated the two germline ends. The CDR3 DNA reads TGTGCCAGTAGTGCGACTAGCACAGATACGCAGTATTTT. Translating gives CASSATSTDTQYF.

CDR3 region: CASRWDRASPLHF. DNA for the CDR3: TGTGCCAGCAGGTGGGACAGGGCTTCACCCCTCCACTTT. The genes are TRBV2 and TRBJ1-6, with TRBD1 identical over 9 bases. CDR1 and CDR2 from the germline V gene are SNHLY and FYNNEI. This CDR3 is 13 amino acids long. With V trimmed by 6 bases and J by 9 bases, 3 bases remained unmatched.

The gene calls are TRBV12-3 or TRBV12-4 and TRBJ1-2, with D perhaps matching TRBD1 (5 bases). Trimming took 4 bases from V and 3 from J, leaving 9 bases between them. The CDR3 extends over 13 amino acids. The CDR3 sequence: CASSSPQDYGYTF. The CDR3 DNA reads TGTGCCAGCAGTTCCCCACAGGACTATGGCTACACCTTC.

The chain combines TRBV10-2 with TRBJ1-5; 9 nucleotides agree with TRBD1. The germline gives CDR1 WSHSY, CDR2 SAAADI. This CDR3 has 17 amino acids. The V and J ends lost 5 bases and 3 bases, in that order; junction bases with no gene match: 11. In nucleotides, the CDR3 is TGCGCCAGCAGTAAAGCCGGGACAGGGTTCGCCAATCAGCCCCAGCATTTT. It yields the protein CASSKAGTGFANQPQHF.

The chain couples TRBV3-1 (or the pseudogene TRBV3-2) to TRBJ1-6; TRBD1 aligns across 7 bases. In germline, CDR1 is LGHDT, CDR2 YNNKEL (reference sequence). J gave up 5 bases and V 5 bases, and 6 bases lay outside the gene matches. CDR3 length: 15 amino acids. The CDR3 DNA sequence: TGTGCCAGCAGCATGGTAAGGGGGCATAATTCACCCCTCCACTTT. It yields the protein CASSMVRGHNSPLHF.

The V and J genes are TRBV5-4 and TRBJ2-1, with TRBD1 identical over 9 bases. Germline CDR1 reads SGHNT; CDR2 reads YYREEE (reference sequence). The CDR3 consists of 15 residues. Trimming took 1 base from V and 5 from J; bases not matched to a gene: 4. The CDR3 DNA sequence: TGTGCCAGCAGCTTGAGAGGGACAGGGAACAATGAGCAGTTCTTC. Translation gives CASSLRGTGNNEQFF.

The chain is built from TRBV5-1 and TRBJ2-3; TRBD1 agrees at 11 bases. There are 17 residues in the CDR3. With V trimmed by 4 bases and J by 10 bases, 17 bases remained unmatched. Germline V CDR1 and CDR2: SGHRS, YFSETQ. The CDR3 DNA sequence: TGCGCCAGCAGCGATGGGACAGGGGGTATGAGCGAAAGATCGCAGTATTTT. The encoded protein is CASSDGTGGMSERSQYF.

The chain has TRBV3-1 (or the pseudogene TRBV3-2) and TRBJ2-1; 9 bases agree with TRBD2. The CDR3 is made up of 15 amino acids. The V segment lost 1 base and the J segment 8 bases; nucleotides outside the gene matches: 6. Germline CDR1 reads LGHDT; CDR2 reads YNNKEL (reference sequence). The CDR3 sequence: CASSQGPTSGDEQFF. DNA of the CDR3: TGTGCCAGCAGCCAAGGCCCGACTAGCGGCGATGAGCAGTTCTTC.

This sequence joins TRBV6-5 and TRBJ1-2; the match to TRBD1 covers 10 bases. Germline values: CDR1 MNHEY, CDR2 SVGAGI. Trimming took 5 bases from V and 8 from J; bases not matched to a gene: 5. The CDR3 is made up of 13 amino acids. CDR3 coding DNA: TGTGCCAGCAGTCGACAGGGGGCGAACGGCTACACCTTC. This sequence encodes CASSRQGANGYTF.

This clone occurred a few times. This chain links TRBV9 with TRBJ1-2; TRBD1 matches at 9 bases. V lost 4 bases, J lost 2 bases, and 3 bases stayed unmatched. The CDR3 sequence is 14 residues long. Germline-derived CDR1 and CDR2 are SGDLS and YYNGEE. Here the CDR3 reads CASSWGQGNYGYTF. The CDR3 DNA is TGTGCCAGCAGCTGGGGACAGGGAAACTATGGCTACACCTTC.

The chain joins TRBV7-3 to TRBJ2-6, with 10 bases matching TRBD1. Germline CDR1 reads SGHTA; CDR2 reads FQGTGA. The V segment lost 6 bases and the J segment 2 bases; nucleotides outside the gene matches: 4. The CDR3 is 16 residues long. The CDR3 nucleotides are TGTGCCAGCAGTTCCGGGACAGGGGCTGGGGCCAACGTCCTGACTTTC. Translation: CASSSGTGAGANVLTF.

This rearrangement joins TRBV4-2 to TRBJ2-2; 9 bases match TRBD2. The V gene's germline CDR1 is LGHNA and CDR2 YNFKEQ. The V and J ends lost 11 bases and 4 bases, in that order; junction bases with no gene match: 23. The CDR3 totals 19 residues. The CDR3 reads CARRPRPRGGRSSTGELFF. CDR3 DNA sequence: TGTGCCCGCCGCCCGCGGCCGCGGGGGGGCCGATCGAGCACCGGGGAGCTGTTTTTT.

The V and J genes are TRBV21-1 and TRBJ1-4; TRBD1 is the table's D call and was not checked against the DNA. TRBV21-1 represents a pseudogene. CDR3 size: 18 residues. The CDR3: CASSKNKGAKPTNEKLFF. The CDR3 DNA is TGTGCCAGCAGCAAAAATAAGGGGGCGAAGCCAACTAATGAAAAACTGTTTTTT.

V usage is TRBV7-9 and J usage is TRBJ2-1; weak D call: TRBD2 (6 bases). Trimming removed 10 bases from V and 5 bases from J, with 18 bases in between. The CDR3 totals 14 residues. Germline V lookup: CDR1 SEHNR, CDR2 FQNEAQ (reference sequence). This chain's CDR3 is CATTRAGSNNEQFF. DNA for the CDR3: TGTGCCACAACCAGGGCGGGGAGTAACAATGAGCAGTTCTTC.

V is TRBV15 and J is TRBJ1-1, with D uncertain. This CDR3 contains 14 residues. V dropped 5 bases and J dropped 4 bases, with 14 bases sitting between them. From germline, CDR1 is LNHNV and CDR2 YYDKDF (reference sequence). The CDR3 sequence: CATSVQDRGTEAFF. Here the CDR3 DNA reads TGTGCCACCAGCGTTCAGGATCGGGGCACTGAAGCTTTCTTT.

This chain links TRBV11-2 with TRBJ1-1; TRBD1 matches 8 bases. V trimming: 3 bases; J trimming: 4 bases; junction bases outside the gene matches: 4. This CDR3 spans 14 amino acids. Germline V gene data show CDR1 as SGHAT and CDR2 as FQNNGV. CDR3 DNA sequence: TGTGCCAGCAGCTTGGACAGGGTGGGCACTGAAGCTTTCTTT. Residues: CASSLDRVGTEAFF.

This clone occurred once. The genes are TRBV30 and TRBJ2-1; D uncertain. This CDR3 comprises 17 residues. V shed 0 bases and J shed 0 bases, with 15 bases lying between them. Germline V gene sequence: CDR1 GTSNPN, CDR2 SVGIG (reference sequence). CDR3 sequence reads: CAWSVRLNAFSYNEQFF. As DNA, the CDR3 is TGTGCCTGGAGTGTCAGACTGAACGCCTTCTCCTACAATGAGCAGTTCTTC.

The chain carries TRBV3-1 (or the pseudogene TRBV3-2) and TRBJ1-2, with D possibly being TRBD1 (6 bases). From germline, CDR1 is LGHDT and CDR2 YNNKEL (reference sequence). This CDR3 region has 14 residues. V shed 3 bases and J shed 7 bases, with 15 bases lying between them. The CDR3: CASSHRTEGSGYTF. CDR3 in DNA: TGTGCCAGCAGCCACCGGACAGAAGGTTCTGGCTACACCTTC.

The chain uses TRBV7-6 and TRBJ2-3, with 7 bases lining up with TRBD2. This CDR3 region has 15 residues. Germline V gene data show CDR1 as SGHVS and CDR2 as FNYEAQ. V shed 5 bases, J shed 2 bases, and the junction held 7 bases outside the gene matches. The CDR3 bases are TGTGCCAGCAGCCTTGGGGGGGGTAACACAGATACGCAGTATTTT. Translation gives CASSLGGGNTDTQYF.

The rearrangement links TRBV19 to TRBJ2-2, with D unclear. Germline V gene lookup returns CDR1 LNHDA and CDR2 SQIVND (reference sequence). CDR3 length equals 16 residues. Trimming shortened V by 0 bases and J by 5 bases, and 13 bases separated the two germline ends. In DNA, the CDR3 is TGTGCCAGTAGTATAGATCCTGACTCAGTAACCGGGGAGCTGTTTTTT. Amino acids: CASSIDPDSVTGELFF.

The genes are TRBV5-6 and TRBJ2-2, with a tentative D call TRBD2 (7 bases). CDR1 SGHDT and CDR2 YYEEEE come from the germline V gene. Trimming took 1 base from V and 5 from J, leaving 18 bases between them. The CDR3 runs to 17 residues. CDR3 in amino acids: CASSLFGGGGLTGELFF. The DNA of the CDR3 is TGTGCCAGCAGCTTGTTCGGCGGCGGGGGCCTGACCGGGGAGCTGTTTTTT.

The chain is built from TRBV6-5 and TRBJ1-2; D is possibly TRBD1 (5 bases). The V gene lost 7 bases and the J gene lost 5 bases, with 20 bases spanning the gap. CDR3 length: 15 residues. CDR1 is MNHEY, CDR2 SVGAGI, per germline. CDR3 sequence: CASTLTPDSAYGYTF. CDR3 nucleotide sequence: TGTGCCAGCACTCTCACCCCCGACAGCGCTTATGGCTACACCTTC.

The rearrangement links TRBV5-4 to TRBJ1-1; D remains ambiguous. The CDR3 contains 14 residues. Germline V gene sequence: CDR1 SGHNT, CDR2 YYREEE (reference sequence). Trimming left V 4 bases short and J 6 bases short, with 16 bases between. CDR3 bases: TGTGCCAGCAGCGCGGGGTCCGGTTGGGCTGAAGCTTTCTTT. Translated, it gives CASSAGSGWAEAFF.

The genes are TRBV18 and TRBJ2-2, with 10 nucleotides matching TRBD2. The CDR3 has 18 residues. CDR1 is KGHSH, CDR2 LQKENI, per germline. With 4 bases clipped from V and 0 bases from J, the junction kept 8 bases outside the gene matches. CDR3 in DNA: TGTGCCAGCTCACTGAGCCCTAGCGGGGGATCGAACACCGGGGAGCTGTTTTTT. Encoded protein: CASSLSPSGGSNTGELFF.

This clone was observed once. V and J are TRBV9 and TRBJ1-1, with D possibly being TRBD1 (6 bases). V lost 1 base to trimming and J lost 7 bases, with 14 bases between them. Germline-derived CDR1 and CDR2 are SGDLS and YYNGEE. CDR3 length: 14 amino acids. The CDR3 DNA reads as TGTGCCAGCAGCGTACAACAGGGACCGGGTGAAGCTTTCTTT. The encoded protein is CASSVQQGPGEAFF.